In its sample, the clone carrying this T cell receptor (beta chain) was seen a few times. Its antigen remains unknown. This sample was taken from a study of metastatic and nonmetastatic thyroid tumors. General observations from the study: The study reportedly found significantly higher TCR beta diversity in malignant thyroid tumors than benign nodules, in blood and tumor.

CDR1 DFQATT and CDR2 SNEGSKA come from the germline V gene (reference sequence). The CDR3 covers 15 residues. V lost 5 bases and J lost 2; bases outside the gene matches: 4. Authors' data handling: A classifier of distant metastasis in papillary thyroid cancer was built from CDR3 differences (across clinicopathological groups). TCRdb reprocessed the PCR reads via MiXCR. The V and J calls here are based on TCRdb, not the publication. The repertoire holds some 40,000 clones, around a fifth seen once, with roughly 18% in the top ten. Before thyroid surgery, none of the patients had received any treatment.

The V and J genes are TRBV20-1 and TRBJ2-7; 15 nucleotides agree with TRBD2. Material: blood. This receptor was taken from a female donor with papillary thyroid cancer or a benign thyroid nodule (not recorded which). Some clones in this sample may be carry-over from other donors' samples. The CDR3 nucleotides read TGCAGTGCTCTTTGGACTAGCGGGAGGGCCTACGAGCAGTACTTC. Protein sequence: CSALWTSGRAYEQYF.